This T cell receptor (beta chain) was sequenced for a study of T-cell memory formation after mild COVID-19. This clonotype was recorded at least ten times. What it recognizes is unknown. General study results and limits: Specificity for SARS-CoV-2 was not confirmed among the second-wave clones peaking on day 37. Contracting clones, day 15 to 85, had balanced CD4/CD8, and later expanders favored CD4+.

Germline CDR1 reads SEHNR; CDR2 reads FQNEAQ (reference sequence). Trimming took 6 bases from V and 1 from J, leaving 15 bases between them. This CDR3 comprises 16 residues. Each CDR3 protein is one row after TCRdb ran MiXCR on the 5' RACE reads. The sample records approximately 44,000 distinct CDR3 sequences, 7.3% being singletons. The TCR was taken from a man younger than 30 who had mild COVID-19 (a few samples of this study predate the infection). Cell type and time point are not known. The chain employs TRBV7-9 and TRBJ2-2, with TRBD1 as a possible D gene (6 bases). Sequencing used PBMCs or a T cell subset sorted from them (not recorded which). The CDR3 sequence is CASRPTGTGNTGELFF. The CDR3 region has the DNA TGTGCCAGCAGACCTACAGGGACCGGGAACACCGGGGAGCTGTTTTTT.